This T cell receptor beta chain originates from a study of cytomegalovirus exposure and HLA in healthy donors (dated by TCRdb to the late 2010s). About the investigation overall: An earlier analysis of roughly 610 of the donors reported 276 Gb of sequence data and 117 million unique TCR beta sequences obtained from some 170 million T cells. An early release covering roughly 600 HLA-typed donors comprised 300 to 350 gigabases of sequencing data and 85 million or so unique TCR sequences. The genetic ancestry cluster associated with self-reported Caucasian donors included around four fifths of the 398 genotyped donors. The study was designed to test whether signatures of past pathogen exposure could be identified by cataloging public T cell receptors. The study used immunosequencing to profile the T cell repertoires of hundreds of subjects and linked those repertoires to cytomegalovirus serostatus. In addition to the first cohort of approximately 670 subjects, a separate validation cohort of some 120 different subjects was used. The study combined high-throughput TCR immunosequencing, statistical association of individual TCRs with disease status, and machine learning to predict cytomegalovirus infection status. To study patterns of TCR occurrence, a later analysis re-analyzed previously published TCR beta repertoires from just over 650 donors and added high-resolution HLA genotyping. Rather than drawing on any new phenotypic data, the later analysis identified candidate immune exposures from TCR beta sequences and the way those sequences occurred across donors. In an earlier analysis of several hundred of the donors, high-throughput TCR beta sequencing was used to judge whether each TCR beta V gene segment behaved as functional or pseudogenic. Donor age, sex, ethnicity and CMV serostatus were collected together with the repertoire data. Genome-wide SNP genotypes for about 65% of the 666 donors were used in a later genetic analysis, which treated that subset as a discovery cohort. Every repertoire in the discovery cohort had been generated on one and the same sequencing platform. HLA typing included class I and class II loci at four-digit resolution. Typing coverage differed by locus: A, B, C, DRB1 and DQB1 were typed in roughly 629-630 donors, DQA1 in about 500, DPA1 in 600 to 610, and DPB1 in about 450. About five DR-DQ haplotypes were treated as single units for association and clustering because of strong linkage in the cohort. Among about 400 genotyped donors of the cohort, an average of about 220,000 unique TCR beta nucleotide sequences was sequenced per donor, of which about 18% were non-productive. Overall study outcomes, separate from this receptor: The classifier was reported to diagnose cytomegalovirus status with high specificity and sensitivity in both the original and validation cohorts. The authors suggested that the approach could potentially be generalized to other disease states and immunological phenotypes. A further reported finding was that TCR beta sequences accurately predicted the HLA-A and HLA-B alleles for most subjects in the first cohort. Only TCR beta chains were sequenced in this cohort, and the absence of alpha or paired-chain data limited detectable features. Some IMGT-functional V segments, including TRBV6-2 and TRBV6-3, could not be told apart with the 87-base-pair reads, so those segments were excluded. In a later analysis, several top co-occurrence clusters were reported to appear linked to parvovirus B19, influenza, CMV and Epstein-Barr virus. Because some donors lacked HLA typing at each locus, the association tests relied only on the typed subset. Assigning TCR associations to individual alleles was difficult when HLA alleles, especially DR and DQ, strongly co-occurred. In a later genetic analysis, fewer N-insertions in productive TCRs were reported among donors in an Asian-associated ancestry cluster than the roughly 640-donor mean. Most TCR sequences were seen in very few donors, while some public TCRs were found in many individuals. In a later analysis, TCR association rates were found to vary across HLA loci, with the most associated TCRs seen for DRB1 alleles and the fewest for HLA-C alleles. At a false discovery rate of 0.05, a later analysis linked around 17,000 TCR beta sequences to specific HLA alleles. In a later analysis, HLA-associated TCR beta chains showed more clonal expansion and lower generation probabilities than non-associated chains that were equally common. In vitro tests confirmed that a few of the cytomegalovirus-associated TCR beta chains recognize cytomegalovirus antigens. In the study, around 160 TCR beta chains were listed as associated with cytomegalovirus. The only immune exposure information available for the cohort was CMV serostatus. Approximately 18 rarely observed V segments, including chromosome 9 orphons, were excluded from the earlier analysis of several hundred of the donors because counts were too low. A cluster of highly shared sequence variants was judged likely to represent a technical artifact of the sequencing pipeline. Correlated functional status among segregating V segments might be attributable to linkage disequilibrium, but an unknown experimental factor could not be ruled out. Roughly uniform sequencing depth across donors was assumed in presence/absence analyses, although this assumption may not hold. An association between a missense DCLRE1C variant and V-gene and J-gene trimming of TCR beta chains was found in a later genetic analysis and replicated in an independent cohort. Broadly in line with IMGT annotations, most TCR beta V segments showed up in productive rearrangements about 87% or about 30% of the time in an earlier analysis of some 590 of the donors. A later analysis found that most CMV-associated TCR beta chains appeared HLA-restricted, with HLA associations seemingly driven largely by CMV exposure.

V is cut by 1 base and J by 6 bases, and the space between the germline ends is 28 bases. The CDR3 spans 19 residues, from the cysteine through the phenylalanine. Only the CDR3 part of the read is kept: 57 bases, read in frame from the first base. CDR1 and CDR2 are drawn from the germline V gene: SGHDN, FVKESK. About this clone: Its antigen remains undetermined. Nothing much larger sits one base from this clone, and base qualities are not available.

The method was the immunoSEQ multiplex PCR assay. A mixture of 60 forward primers for TCR Vbeta segments and 13 reverse primers for TCR Jbeta segments was used in the multiplex PCR. Amplification of the CDR3 region of rearranged TCR beta genes was performed with a multiplex PCR assay on genomic DNA. On the Illumina HiSeq System, the amplified TCR beta libraries were sequenced as 87-base-pair reads. The original methods were these. A later analysis counted approximately 76 million unique TCR beta chains across the approximately 700 repertoires, and around 9.9 million of these chains were shared by at least two donors. Raw reads were error-corrected and collapsed into unique sequences by a nearest-neighbor algorithm in which closely related sequences were merged to remove PCR and sequencing errors. V, D and J gene segments were assigned by aligning CDR3 sequences to IMGT reference sequences. For a sequence to be retained, a match of at least six nucleotides was required to both a V gene segment and a J gene segment. A rearrangement counted as productive if the CDR3 had no stop codons and remained in frame with V and J, and every other rearrangement counted as non-productive. Following IMGT convention, CDR3 was defined as the stretch from the second conserved V-encoded cysteine to the conserved J-encoded phenylalanine. In an earlier analysis of around 640 of the donors, sequences lacking an unambiguous match to a single V gene segment were excluded. In an earlier analysis of about 590 of the donors, a V segment was called functional when productive rearrangements were above 56.7%, and segregating when the standard deviation between donors exceeded 5%. To diagnose cytomegalovirus status from the catalog of TCR beta chain sequences, a statistical classification framework was built. In a later analysis, TCR nucleotide sequences were compared against IMGT/GENE-DB human TR gene sequences so that V and J genes could be assigned. A later analysis assigned CDR3 sequences and most-parsimonious VDJ recombination scenarios with the TCRdist pipeline. A later analysis defined each TCR beta chain by its CDR3 amino acid sequence plus V-gene family, and excluded reads lacking a unique V-gene family. To address suspected cross-contamination and a sequencing artifact, a later analysis removed approximately 590 highly shared, low-generation-probability nucleotide sequences. For each public chain, a later analysis derived a clonal expansion index from normalized ranks of inferred template counts within each repertoire. Generation probabilities in a later analysis came from a VDJ recombination model fitted to out-of-frame rearrangements, and those results were checked against IGoR. Hypergeometric tests were used in a later analysis to score TCR-TCR, TCR-HLA and TCR-CMV co-occurrence, with a repertoire-size bias correction applied to the TCR pairs. In a later analysis, false discovery rates were estimated by permuting HLA or CMV assignments 20 times. In a later analysis, co-occurring TCRs were grouped using DBSCAN, and TCRdist sequence similarity was added for clustering within HLA-allele-positive subsets. Co-occurrence clustering excluded repertoires with fewer than 30,000 or more than 120,000 public chains, plus five with anomalous nucleotide sharing. Entries here come from immuneACCESS through TCRdb and include only in-frame sequences with V and J called. Some clones fail to appear in such tables; in the studies checked, an unresolved V gene covers under half of the shortfall, and the cause of the remainder is unknown. The D gene and trimming were derived from the DNA, and the V and J assignments and clone size from that table. The sample table lists over 150,000 clones, approximately 71% of them with a count of one. The ten largest clones add up to about 4.9% of the sample.

The cohort consisted of hundreds of healthy bone marrow donors. At the time of sampling, every cohort member was nominally healthy, though immune exposures that went unrecorded were likely present. The donor was CMV seronegative and belonged to the group of over 350 seronegative cohort members. A peripheral blood sample was provided by each donor, and peripheral blood mononuclear cells were used for TCR beta sequencing. The Qiagen DNeasy Blood Extraction Kit was used to extract genomic DNA from the blood cell samples. Source material: PBMCs. This TCR derives from a male donor in good health and CMV-seronegative. Here the chain combines TRBV14 and TRBJ2-7, and possibly TRBD2, on 6 matching bases. The CDR3 region: CASSQGFPGEDLLFCEQYF. The nucleotide sequence is TGTGCCAGCAGCCAAGGTTTTCCGGGAGAGGACCTTCTGTTCTGCGAGCAGTACTTC.